This T cell receptor beta chain originates from a study of blood T cell repertoires in COVID-19. Germline CDR1 reads MDHEN; CDR2 reads SYDVKM. The CDR3 runs to 14 residues. Trimming removed 1 base from V and 2 bases from J, with 9 bases in between. TCRdb's table, derived via immunoSEQ multiplex PCR, lists solely in-frame clones and lacks some. The table lists 200,000 to 250,000 clones, 85% to 90% of them singletons. This TCR derives from a man aged 25 to 45 who had recovered from COVID-19. The sequenced material came from PBMCs or T cells enriched from blood (not recorded which). V gene TRBV28 combines with J gene TRBJ2-7, with D uncertain. In DNA form, the CDR3 reads TGTGCCAGCAGTTTATTCCGAGCTCCCTACGAGCAGTACTTC. Its translation is CASSLFRAPYEQYF.